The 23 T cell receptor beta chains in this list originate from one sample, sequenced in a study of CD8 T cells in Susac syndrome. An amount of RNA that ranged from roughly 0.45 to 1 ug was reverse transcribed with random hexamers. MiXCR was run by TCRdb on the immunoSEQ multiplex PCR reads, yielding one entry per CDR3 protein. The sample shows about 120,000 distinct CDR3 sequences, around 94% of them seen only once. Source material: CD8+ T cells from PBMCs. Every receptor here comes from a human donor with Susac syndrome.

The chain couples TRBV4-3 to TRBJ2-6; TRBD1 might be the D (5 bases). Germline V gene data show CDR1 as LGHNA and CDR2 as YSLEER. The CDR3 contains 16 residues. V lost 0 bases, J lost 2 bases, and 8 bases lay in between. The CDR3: CASSQDDSAGANVLTF. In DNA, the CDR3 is TGCGCCAGCAGCCAAGATGACAGCGCTGGGGCCAACGTCCTGACTTTC.

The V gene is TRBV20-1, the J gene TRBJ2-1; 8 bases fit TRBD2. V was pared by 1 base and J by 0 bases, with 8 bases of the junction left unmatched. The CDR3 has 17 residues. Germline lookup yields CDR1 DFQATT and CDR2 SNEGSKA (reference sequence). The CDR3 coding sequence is TGCAGTGCTAGAGCGTCTAGCGGGTCAAACTCCTACAATGAGCAGTTCTTC. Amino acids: CSARASSGSNSYNEQFF.

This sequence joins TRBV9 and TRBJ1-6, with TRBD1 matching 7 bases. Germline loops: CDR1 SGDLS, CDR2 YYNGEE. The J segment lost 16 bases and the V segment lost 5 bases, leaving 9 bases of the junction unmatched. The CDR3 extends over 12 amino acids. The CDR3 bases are TGTGCCAGCAGTACAACAGGGGTAATACTCCACTTT. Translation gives CASSTTGVILHF.

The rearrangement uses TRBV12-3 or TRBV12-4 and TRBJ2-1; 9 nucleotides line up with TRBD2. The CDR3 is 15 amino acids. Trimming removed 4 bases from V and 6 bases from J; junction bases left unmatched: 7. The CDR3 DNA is TGTGCCAGCAGTTCCCTTAGCGGGAGTCTCAATGAGCAGTTCTTC. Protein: CASSSLSGSLNEQFF.

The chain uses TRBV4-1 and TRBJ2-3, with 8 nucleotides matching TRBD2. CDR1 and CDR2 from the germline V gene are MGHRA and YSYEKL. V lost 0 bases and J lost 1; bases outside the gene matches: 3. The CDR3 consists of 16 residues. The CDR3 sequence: CASSQDWRGGTDTQYF. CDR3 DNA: TGCGCCAGCAGCCAAGATTGGCGGGGGGGCACAGATACGCAGTATTTT.

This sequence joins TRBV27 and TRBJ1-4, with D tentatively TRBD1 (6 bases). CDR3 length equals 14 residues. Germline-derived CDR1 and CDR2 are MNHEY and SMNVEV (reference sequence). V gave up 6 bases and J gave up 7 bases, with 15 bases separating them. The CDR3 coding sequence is TGTGCCAGCAGCCCAACAGGGCTTGGTGAAAAACTGTTTTTT. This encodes CASSPTGLGEKLFF.

The CDR3 region is CASSLLWGDQPQHF. In nucleotides, the CDR3 is TGTGCCAGCAGCTTGTTGTGGGGCGATCAGCCCCAGCATTTT. The chain links TRBV5-6 to TRBJ1-5, with D maybe TRBD1 (5 bases). The germline V gene encodes CDR1 SGHDT and CDR2 YYEEEE. V was shortened by 1 base and J by 5 bases, with 10 bases between the two germline ends. The CDR3 loop spans 14 amino acids.

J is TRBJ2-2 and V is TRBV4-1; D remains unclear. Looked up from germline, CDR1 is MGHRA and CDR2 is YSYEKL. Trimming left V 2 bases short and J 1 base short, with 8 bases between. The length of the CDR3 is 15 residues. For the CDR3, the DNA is TGCGCCAGCAGCCAATCCATAGAGAACACCGGGGAGCTGTTTTTT. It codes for CASSQSIENTGELFF.

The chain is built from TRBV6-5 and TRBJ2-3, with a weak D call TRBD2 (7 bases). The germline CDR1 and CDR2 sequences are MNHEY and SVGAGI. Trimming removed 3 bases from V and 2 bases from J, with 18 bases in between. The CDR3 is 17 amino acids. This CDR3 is CASSYSGGGGPTDTQYF. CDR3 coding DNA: TGTGCCAGCAGTTATAGCGGCGGCGGGGGCCCCACAGATACGCAGTATTTT.

The CDR3 DNA sequence: TGTGCCAGCTCGGGACAGGGATATGCAAACGAGCAGTACTTC. This encodes CASSGQGYANEQYF. The chain joins TRBV6-5 to TRBJ2-7; 9 bases map to TRBD1. CDR1 and CDR2 (germline): MNHEY, SVGAGI. J gave up 5 bases and V 8 bases, and 10 bases lay outside the gene matches. The CDR3 covers 14 residues.

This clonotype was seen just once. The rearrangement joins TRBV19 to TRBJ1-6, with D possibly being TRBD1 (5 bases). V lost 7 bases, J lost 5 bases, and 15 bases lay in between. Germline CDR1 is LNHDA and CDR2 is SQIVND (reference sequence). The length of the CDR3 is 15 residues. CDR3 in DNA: TGTGCCAGTAACCCAGGGAACAAGGATAATTCACCCCTCCACTTT. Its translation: CASNPGNKDNSPLHF.

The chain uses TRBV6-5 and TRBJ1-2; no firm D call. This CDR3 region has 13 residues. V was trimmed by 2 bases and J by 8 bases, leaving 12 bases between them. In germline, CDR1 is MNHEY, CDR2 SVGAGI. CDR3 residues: CASSYGGEDGYTF. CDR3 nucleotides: TGTGCCAGCAGTTACGGAGGAGAGGACGGCTACACCTTC.

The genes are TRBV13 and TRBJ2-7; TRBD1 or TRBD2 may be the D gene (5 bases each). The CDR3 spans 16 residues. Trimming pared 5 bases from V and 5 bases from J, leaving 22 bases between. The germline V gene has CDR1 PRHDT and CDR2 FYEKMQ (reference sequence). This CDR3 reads CASSPSSPGTLHEQYF. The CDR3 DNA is TGTGCCAGCAGCCCGAGCTCCCCCGGGACCCTCCACGAGCAGTACTTC.

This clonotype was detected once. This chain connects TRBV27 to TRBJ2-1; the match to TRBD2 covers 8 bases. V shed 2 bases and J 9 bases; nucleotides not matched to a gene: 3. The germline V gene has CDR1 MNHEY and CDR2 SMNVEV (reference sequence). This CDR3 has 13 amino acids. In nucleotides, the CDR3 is TGTGCCAGCAGTTTAGGGCTAGCGGGTGAGCAGTTCTTC. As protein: CASSLGLAGEQFF.

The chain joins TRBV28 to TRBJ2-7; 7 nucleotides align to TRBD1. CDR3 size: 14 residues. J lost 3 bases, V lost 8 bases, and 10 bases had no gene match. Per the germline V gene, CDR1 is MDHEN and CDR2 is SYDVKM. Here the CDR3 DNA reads TGTGCCAGCCCTGGGACAGTCGCTTGCTACGAGCAGTACTTC. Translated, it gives CASPGTVACYEQYF.

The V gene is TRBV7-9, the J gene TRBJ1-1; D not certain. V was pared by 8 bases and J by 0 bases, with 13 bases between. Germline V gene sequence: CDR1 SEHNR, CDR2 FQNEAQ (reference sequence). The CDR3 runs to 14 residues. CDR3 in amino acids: CASRSPKMNTEAFF. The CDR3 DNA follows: TGTGCCAGCCGGTCCCCAAAAATGAACACTGAAGCTTTCTTT.

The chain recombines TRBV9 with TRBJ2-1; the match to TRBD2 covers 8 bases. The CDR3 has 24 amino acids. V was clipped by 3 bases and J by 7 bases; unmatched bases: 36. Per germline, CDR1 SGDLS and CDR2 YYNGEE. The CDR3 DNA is TGTGCCAGCAGCGACCGAGCGAACCGGGACAATGATGGCCGGGGCGGGGGGATGGGGAATGAGCAGTTCTTC. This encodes CASSDRANRDNDGRGGGMGNEQFF.

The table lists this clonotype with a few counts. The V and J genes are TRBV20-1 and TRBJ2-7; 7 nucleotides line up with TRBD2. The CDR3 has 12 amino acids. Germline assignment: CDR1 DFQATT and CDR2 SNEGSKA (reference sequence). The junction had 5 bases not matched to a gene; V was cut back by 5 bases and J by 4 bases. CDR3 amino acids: CSASSGGYEQYF. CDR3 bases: TGCAGTGCTTCTAGCGGCGGTTACGAGCAGTACTTC.

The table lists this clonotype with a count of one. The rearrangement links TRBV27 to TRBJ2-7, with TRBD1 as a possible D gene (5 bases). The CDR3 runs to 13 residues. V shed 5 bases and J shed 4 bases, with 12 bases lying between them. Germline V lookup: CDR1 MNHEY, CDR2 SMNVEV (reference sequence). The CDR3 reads CASSPNGAYEQYF. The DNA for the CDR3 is TGTGCCAGCAGTCCGAATGGGGCGTACGAGCAGTACTTC.

In nucleotides, the CDR3 is TGTGCCAGCAGCTGGTGGGACACCGGGGAGCTGTTTTTT. Translated: CASSWWDTGELFF. This chain joins TRBV11-2 and TRBJ2-2; D not resolved. Trimming stripped 4 bases from V and 3 bases from J, with 6 bases between. This CDR3 comprises 13 residues. Germline loops: CDR1 SGHAT, CDR2 FQNNGV.

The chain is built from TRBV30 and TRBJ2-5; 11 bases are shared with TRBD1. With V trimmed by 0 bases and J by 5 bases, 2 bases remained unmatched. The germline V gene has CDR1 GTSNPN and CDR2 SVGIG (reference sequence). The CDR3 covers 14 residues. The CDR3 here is CAWSVGTGGETQYF. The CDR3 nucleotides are TGTGCCTGGAGTGTCGGGACAGGGGGTGAGACCCAGTACTTC.

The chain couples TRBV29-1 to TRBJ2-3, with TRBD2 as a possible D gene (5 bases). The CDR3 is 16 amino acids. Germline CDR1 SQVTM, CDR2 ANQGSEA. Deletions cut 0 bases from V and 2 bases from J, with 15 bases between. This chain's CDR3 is CSVEDPGRADTDTQYF. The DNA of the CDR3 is TGCAGCGTTGAAGACCCGGGCCGAGCGGACACAGATACGCAGTATTTT.

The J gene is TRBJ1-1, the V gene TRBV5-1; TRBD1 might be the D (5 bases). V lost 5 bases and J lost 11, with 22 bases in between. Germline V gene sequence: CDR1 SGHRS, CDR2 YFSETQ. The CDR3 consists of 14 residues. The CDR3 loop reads CASRLRWTAEGAFF. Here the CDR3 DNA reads TGCGCCAGCAGACTCCGTTGGACCGCGGAGGGGGCTTTCTTT.